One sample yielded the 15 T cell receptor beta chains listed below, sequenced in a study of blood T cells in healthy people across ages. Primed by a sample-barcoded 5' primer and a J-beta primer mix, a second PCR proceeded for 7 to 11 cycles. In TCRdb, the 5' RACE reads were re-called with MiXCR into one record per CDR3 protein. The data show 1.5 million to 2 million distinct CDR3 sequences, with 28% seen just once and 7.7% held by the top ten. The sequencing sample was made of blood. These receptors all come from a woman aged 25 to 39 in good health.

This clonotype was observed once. The CDR3 sequence: CASSREDQETQYF. The CDR3 region has the DNA TGTGCCAGCTCCCGGGAGGACCAAGAGACCCAGTACTTC. The chain links TRBV5-4 to TRBJ2-5; 7 bases align to TRBD2. Germline trimming cut 7 bases from V and 0 bases from J; bases unmatched to any gene: 3. The CDR3 spans 13 residues. Germline V gene sequence: CDR1 SGHNT, CDR2 YYREEE (reference sequence).

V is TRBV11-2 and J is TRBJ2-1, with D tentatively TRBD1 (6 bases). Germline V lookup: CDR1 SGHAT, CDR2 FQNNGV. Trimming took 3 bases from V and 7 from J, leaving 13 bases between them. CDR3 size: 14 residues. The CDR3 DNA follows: TGTGCCAGCAGCTTTCAGGACAGAAAAAATGAGCAGTTCTTC. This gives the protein CASSFQDRKNEQFF.

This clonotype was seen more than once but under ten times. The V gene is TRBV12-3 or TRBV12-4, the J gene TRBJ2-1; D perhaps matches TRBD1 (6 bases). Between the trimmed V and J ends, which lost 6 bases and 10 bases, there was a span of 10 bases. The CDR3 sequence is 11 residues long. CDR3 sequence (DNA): TGTGCCAGCAGCCGACAGGTGGAGCAGTTCTTC. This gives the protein CASSRQVEQFF.

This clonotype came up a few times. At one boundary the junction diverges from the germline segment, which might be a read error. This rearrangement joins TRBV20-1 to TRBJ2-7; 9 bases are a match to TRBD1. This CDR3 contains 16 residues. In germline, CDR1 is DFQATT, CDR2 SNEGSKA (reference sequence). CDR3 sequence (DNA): TGTAGTGCCCCCTGGGACAGGGCCACAACAGGAAGTGAGCAGTACTTC. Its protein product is CSAPWDRATTGSEQYF.

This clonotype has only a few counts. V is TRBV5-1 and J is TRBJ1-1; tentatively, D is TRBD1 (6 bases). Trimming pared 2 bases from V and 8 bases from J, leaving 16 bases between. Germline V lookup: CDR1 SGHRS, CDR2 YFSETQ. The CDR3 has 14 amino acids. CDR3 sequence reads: CASSFKGGGFEAFF. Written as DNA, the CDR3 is TGCGCCAGCAGCTTTAAGGGGGGCGGGTTCGAAGCTTTCTTT.

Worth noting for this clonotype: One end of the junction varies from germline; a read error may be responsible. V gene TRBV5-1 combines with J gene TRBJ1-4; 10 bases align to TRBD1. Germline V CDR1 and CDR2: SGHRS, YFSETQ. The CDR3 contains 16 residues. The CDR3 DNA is TGCGCCAGCAGCTTGGGACAGGGGGCGCGGGCGGAAAAACGGTTTTTT. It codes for CASSLGQGARAEKRFF. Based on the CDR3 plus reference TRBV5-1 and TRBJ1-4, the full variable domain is KAGVTQTPRYLIKTRGQQVTLSCSPISGHRSVSWYQQTPGQGLQFLFEYFSETQRNKGNFPGRFSGRQFSNSRSEMNVSTLELGDSALYLCASSLGQGARAEKRFFGSGTQLSVL.

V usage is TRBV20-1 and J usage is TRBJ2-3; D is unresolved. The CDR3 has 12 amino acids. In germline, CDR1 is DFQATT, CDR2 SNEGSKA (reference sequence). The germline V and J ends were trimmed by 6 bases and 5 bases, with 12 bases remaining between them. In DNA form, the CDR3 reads TGCAGTGCGCCCCTTTTTGAAGATACGCAGTATTTT. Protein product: CSAPLFEDTQYF.

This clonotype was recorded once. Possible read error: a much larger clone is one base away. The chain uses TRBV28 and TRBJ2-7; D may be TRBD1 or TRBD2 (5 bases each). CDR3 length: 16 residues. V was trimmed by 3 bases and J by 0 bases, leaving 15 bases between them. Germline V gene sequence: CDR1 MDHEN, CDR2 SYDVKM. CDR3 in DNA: TGTGCCAGCAGTTTGCCGGGGCTCAGGAGCTCCTACGAGCAGTACTTC. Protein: CASSLPGLRSSYEQYF.

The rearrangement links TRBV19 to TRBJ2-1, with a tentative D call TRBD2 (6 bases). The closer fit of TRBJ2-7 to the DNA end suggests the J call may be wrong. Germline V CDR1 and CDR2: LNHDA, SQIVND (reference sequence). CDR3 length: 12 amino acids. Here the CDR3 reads CASSITGSEQYF. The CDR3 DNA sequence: TGTGCCAGTAGTATAACCGGGAGTGAGCAGTACTTC.

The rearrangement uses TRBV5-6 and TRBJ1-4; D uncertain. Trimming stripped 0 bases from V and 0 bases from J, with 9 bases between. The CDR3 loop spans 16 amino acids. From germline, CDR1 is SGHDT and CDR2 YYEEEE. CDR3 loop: CASSLEGITTNEKLFF. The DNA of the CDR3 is TGTGCCAGCAGCTTGGAAGGAATAACAACTAATGAAAAACTGTTTTTT.

The CDR3 region has the DNA TGTGCCAGTAGTACCGGACCGGCTCGGCCTGAAGCTTTCTTT. Its protein is CASSTGPARPEAFF. This chain connects TRBV19 to TRBJ1-1; D unclear. The germline V gene has CDR1 LNHDA and CDR2 SQIVND (reference sequence). The CDR3 covers 14 residues. Trimming removed 4 bases from V and 6 bases from J, with 15 bases in between.

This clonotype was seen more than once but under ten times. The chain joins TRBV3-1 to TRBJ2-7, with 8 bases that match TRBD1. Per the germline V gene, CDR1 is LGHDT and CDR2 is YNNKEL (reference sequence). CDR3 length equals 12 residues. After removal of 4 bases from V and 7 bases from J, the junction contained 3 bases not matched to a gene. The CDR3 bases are TGTGCCAGCAGCCCGGGACAGGTTGAGCAGTACTTC. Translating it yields CASSPGQVEQYF.

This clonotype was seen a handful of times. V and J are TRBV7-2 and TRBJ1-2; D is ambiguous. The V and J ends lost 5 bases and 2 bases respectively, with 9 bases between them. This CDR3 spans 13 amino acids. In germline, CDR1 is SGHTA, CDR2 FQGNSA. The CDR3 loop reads CASSMDANYGYTF. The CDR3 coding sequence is TGTGCCAGCAGCATGGACGCCAACTATGGCTACACCTTC. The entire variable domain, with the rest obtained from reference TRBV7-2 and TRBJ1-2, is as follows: GAGVSQSPSNKVTEKGKDVELRCDPISGHTALYWYRQSLGQGLEFLIYFQGNSAPDKSGLPSDRFSAERTGGSVSTLTIQRTQQEDSAVYLCASSMDANYGYTFGSGTRLTVV.

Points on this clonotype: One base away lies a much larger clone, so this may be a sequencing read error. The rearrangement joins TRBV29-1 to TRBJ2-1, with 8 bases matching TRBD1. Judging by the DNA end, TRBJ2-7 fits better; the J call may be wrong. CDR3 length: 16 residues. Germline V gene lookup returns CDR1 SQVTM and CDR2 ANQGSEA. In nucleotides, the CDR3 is TGCAGCGTTGAAGGTCAGGCAGGGGGCGGCCCCTACGAGCAGTACTTC. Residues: CSVEGQAGGGPYEQYF.

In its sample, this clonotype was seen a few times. This CDR3 reads CASSSSGRVGEQFF. Written as DNA, the CDR3 is TGTGCCAGCAGCTCCAGCGGGAGGGTTGGTGAGCAGTTCTTC. This rearrangement joins TRBV7-2 to TRBJ2-1; TRBD2 agrees at 10 bases. The germline V gene has CDR1 SGHTA and CDR2 FQGNSA. This CDR3 is built from 14 residues. Trimming at V came to 4 bases and at J to 9 bases, leaving 6 bases not matched to a gene.